A selection of T cell receptor beta chains follows, all from one sample in a study of beta chain features in type 1 diabetes. Only in-frame clones appear in the TCRdb table, and some are missing; sequencing was by immunoSEQ multiplex PCR. The table includes some 140,000 clones, approximately 10% detected once. The specimen sequenced was central memory CD4+ T cells from blood. The receptors derive from a man aged 30 to 39 with type 1 diabetes. The CDR3 runs from the conserved cysteine through the conserved F or W. Each record gives: J gene, clone size, V gene, CDR3 protein. Some rows mark clone size as missing; the rest say once, few, many or name a class of expanded clone.

>TRBJ1-6|.|TRBV28
CASWTGDSPLHF
>TRBJ1-5|.|TRBV19
CASSISSNQPQHF
>TRBJ1-1|few|TRBV27
CASSLSGTSTEAFF
>TRBJ2-7|.|TRBV6-5
CASSYSTVGQRWWYF
>TRBJ2-5|many|TRBV7-2
CASSLFPAGLGETQYF
>TRBJ2-7|.|TRBV10-2
CASSRTGLDEQYF
>TRBJ2-3|.|TRBV2
CASIQQYTDTQYF
>TRBJ2-5|few|TRBV19
CASPDRENQETQYF
>TRBJ1-1|few|TRBV7-9
CASSAPTNIMNTEAFF
>TRBJ2-7|.|TRBV6-6
CASSYPRGDSYEQYF
>TRBJ1-1|.|TRBV2
CASSAGWATEAFF
>TRBJ2-5|.|TRBV5-1
CASSGEGYQGETQYF
>TRBJ1-1|few|TRBV30
CACNRPMNTEAFF
>TRBJ2-1|few|TRBV6-5
CASSYSTGGSLNEQFF
>TRBJ2-1|.|TRBV19
CASSPGSQGGRGQFF
>TRBJ1-5|few|TRBV7-9
CASSLGTAGNQPQHF
>TRBJ1-2|few|TRBV30
CAWSIGLLRNTF
>TRBJ1-1|.|TRBV5-4
CASSLEGQGMNTEAFF
>TRBJ1-1|few|TRBV19
CAAKDRGHPEAFF
>TRBJ2-2|few|TRBV11-2
CASTPVRGELFF
>TRBJ2-3|many|TRBV7-6
CASSLQLLSTDTQYF
>TRBJ1-2|few|TRBV25-1
CASSEYSDYGYTF
>TRBJ2-3|.|TRBV7-2
CASSLGGFRPDTQYF
>TRBJ2-1|.|TRBV11-2
CASSYLRGRGRPYNEQFF
>TRBJ2-1|few|TRBV14
CASSQFGTSGGTFNEQFF
>TRBJ2-7|few|TRBV29-1
CSAPGHGGNEQYF
>TRBJ1-2|few|TRBV5-1
CASSGWTGGDGYTF
>TRBJ2-7|.|TRBV5-5
CASSWTVGYEQYF
>TRBJ1-1|.|TRBV14
CASSQRGGGTAFF
>TRBJ2-1|.|TRBV7-6
CASSLVGTSSNEQFF
>TRBJ2-1|.|TRBV4-2
CASSQEPGTRGENEQFF
>TRBJ2-1|few|TRBV6-6
CASSPRVAGEQFF
>TRBJ2-7|few|TRBV5-4
CASSSQPGQGSREQYF
>TRBJ1-5|few|TRBV27
CASSLDSYNQPQHF
>TRBJ2-1|.|TRBV29-1
CSVVRGGDNEQFF